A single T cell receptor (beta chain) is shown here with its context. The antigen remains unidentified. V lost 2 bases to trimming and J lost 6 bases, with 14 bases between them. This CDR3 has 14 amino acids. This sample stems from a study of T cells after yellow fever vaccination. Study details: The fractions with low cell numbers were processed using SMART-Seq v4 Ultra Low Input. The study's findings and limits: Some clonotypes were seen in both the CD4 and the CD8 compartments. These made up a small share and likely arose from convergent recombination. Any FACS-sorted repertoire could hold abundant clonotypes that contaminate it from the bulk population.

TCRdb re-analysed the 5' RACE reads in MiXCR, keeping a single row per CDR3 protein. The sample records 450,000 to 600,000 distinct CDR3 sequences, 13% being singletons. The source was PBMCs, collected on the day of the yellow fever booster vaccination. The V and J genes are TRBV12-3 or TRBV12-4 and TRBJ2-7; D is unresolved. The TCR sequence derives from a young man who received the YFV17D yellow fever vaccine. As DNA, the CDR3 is TGTGCCAGCAGTTTATATGGGGTGAGCAGCGAGCAGTACTTC. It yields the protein CASSLYGVSSEQYF.